The text below deals with one T cell receptor beta chain. The data stem from a study of blood T cell repertoires in COVID-19. The wider study: COVID-19 samples, acute and convalescent, were from the United States, Italy and Spain. T cells, B-cell-depleted T cells, or PBMCs supplied cDNA or gDNA.

Original processing methods: Reference gene primer amplification yielded estimated nucleated cell counts. Produced via immunoSEQ multiplex PCR; TCRdb's table is partial and in-frame only. Clone size and V and J calls were adopted from that table, with D and trimming inferred from the DNA. Found here are hundreds of thousands of clones, around 89% of them singletons; the top ten hold more than 3%. V was clipped by 5 bases and J by 4 bases; unmatched bases: 4. CDR1 and CDR2 from the germline V gene are SGDLS and YYNGEE. The CDR3 is made up of 14 amino acids. The origin of this receptor is a woman aged 45 to 65 with active or convalescent COVID-19. This sequence joins TRBV9 and TRBJ2-1; 9 bases align to TRBD1. The specimen sequenced was peripheral blood. The CDR3 DNA sequence: TGTGCCAGCAGTCGGGACAGGGTTTACAATGAGCAGTTCTTC. As protein: CASSRDRVYNEQFF.